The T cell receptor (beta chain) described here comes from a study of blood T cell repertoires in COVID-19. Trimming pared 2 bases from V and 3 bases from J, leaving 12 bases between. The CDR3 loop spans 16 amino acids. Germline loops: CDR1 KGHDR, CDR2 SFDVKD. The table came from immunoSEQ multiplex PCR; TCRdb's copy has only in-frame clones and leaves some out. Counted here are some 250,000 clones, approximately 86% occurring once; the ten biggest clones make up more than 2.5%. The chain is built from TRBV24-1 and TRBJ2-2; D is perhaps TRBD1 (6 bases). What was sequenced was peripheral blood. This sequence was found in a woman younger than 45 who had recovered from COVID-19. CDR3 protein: CATSDSTGFDTGELFF. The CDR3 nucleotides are TGTGCCACCAGTGATTCCACAGGGTTCGACACCGGGGAGCTGTTTTTT.